Below, 27 T cell receptor beta chains from the same sample are listed, as sequenced in a study of cytomegalovirus exposure and HLA in healthy donors. PCR was performed using 60 Vbeta and 13 Jbeta primers. The repertoire was sequenced with immunoSEQ multiplex PCR; TCRdb's copy has only in-frame clones and lacks some. The repertoire holds some 170,000 clones, with about 9.4% as singletons. The sample was PBMCs. The origin of the receptors is a young woman in good health and CMV-seropositive.

This clone was counted only a few times. This chain connects TRBV5-1 to TRBJ2-2, with D possibly being TRBD2 (6 bases). The V gene lost 7 bases and the J gene lost 0 bases, with 13 bases spanning the gap. CDR3 length: 15 residues. Looked up from germline, CDR1 is SGHRS and CDR2 is YFSETQ. The DNA of the CDR3 is TGCGCCAGCGGCAGGACTACGACGAACACCGGGGAGCTGTTTTTT. This sequence encodes CASGRTTTNTGELFF.

The table lists this clone with a few counts. The chain uses TRBV28 and TRBJ2-7; the D gene is possibly TRBD2 (6 bases). The CDR3 is 15 residues long. Trimming left V 2 bases short and J 3 bases short, with 14 bases between. CDR1 and CDR2 from the germline V gene are MDHEN and SYDVKM. CDR3 coding DNA: TGTGCCAGCAGTTTAGGGGGAGGCGAGGGCTACGAGCAGTACTTC. Protein sequence: CASSLGGGEGYEQYF.

The chain recombines TRBV5-1 with TRBJ2-5, with 9 bases identical to TRBD1. V trimming: 5 bases; J trimming: 1 base; junction bases outside the gene matches: 9. Germline V gene lookup returns CDR1 SGHRS and CDR2 YFSETQ. The CDR3 is made up of 16 amino acids. The CDR3 DNA follows: TGCGCCAGCAGGTACGGACCGGGACAGGGCCAAGAGACCCAGTACTTC. Encoded protein: CASRYGPGQGQETQYF. The full variable domain, its missing parts supplied by reference TRBV5-1 and TRBJ2-5, is KAGVTQTPRYLIKTRGQQVTLSCSPISGHRSVSWYQQTPGQGLQFLFEYFSETQRNKGNFPGRFSGRQFSNSRSEMNVSTLELGDSALYLCASRYGPGQGQETQYFGPGTRLLVL.

The chain couples TRBV29-1 to TRBJ1-1, with D perhaps TRBD1 (6 bases). Between the trimmed V and J ends, which lost 4 bases and 0 bases, there was a span of 9 bases. Germline CDR1 is SQVTM and CDR2 is ANQGSEA. This CDR3 spans 13 amino acids. DNA of the CDR3: TGCAGCGTTGGGGACACGGTGAACACTGAAGCTTTCTTT. This encodes CSVGDTVNTEAFF.

In this sample, this clone turned up a few times. This chain links TRBV2 with TRBJ1-5; the D is unclear. CDR3 length equals 13 residues. In germline, CDR1 is SNHLY, CDR2 FYNNEI. Trimming took off 8 bases at V and 7 bases at J, with 15 bases between the two ends. CDR3 sequence: CASGKRVRQPQHF. The CDR3 nucleotides read TGTGCCAGCGGGAAGAGGGTCCGGCAGCCCCAGCATTTT.

The sample holds a few counts of this clone. The chain combines TRBV19 with TRBJ2-7; 9 nucleotides align to TRBD2. Looked up from germline, CDR1 is LNHDA and CDR2 is SQIVND (reference sequence). CDR3 length: 15 amino acids. Unmatched junction bases numbered 8, after V lost 5 bases and J lost 3 bases. The CDR3 loop is CASSALAGRLYEQYF. The DNA of the CDR3 is TGTGCCAGTAGTGCTCTAGCGGGAAGACTCTACGAGCAGTACTTC.

This clone was found a few times. This chain joins TRBV10-1 and TRBJ1-5; D unresolved. Germline CDR1 is WNHNN and CDR2 is SYGVQD (reference sequence). V gave up 5 bases and J gave up 1 base, with 18 bases separating them. The CDR3 runs 17 residues. CDR3 bases: TGCGCCAGCAGTCACGATCACCTCCCCAGGAGCAATCAGCCCCAGCATTTT. It codes for CASSHDHLPRSNQPQHF.

This chain links TRBV5-4 with TRBJ2-1, with 8 nucleotides matching TRBD2. The CDR3 consists of 15 residues. The germline CDR1 and CDR2 sequences are SGHNT and YYREEE (reference sequence). V trimming: 1 base; J trimming: 7 bases; junction bases outside the gene matches: 7. In DNA, the CDR3 is TGTGCCAGCAGCTTGATGGTAGCGGGAAGTAATGAGCAGTTCTTC. Translating gives CASSLMVAGSNEQFF.

V and J are TRBV30 and TRBJ1-6, with a tentative D call TRBD1 (6 bases). V lost 2 bases to trimming and J lost 5 bases, with 13 bases between them. Per germline, CDR1 GTSNPN and CDR2 SVGIG (reference sequence). The CDR3 is 15 amino acids. CDR3 sequence reads: CAWSKQGGNNSPLHF. DNA of the CDR3: TGTGCCTGGAGTAAACAGGGTGGGAATAATTCACCCCTCCACTTT.

The chain combines TRBV5-6 with TRBJ1-3; TRBD1 agrees at 8 bases. V gave up 4 bases and J gave up 4 bases; unmatched junction bases: 10. Germline-derived CDR1 and CDR2 are SGHDT and YYEEEE. This CDR3 has 16 amino acids. This CDR3 is CASSILRQGYGNTIYF. The CDR3 DNA sequence: TGTGCCAGCAGCATCCTGAGACAGGGGTACGGAAACACCATATATTTT.

There are a few counts of this clone. The chain recombines TRBV5-1 with TRBJ2-3; TRBD2 might be the D (5 bases). The CDR3 length is 16 residues. CDR1 and CDR2 (germline): SGHRS, YFSETQ. V was cut by 0 bases and J by 4 bases, with 15 bases left in between. CDR3 sequence reads: CASSLEAARRSDTQYF. CDR3 DNA sequence: TGCGCCAGCAGCTTGGAAGCGGCCAGACGCTCAGATACGCAGTATTTT.

The chain joins TRBV5-4 to TRBJ2-3; D is undetermined. The germline V and J ends were trimmed by 2 bases and 4 bases, with 5 bases remaining between them. Germline-derived CDR1 and CDR2 are SGHNT and YYREEE (reference sequence). This CDR3 is 12 amino acids long. CDR3 coding DNA: TGTGCCAGCAGCTTCGGTGCAGATACGCAGTATTTT. Its protein product is CASSFGADTQYF. The complete variable domain, with remaining parts taken from reference TRBV5-4 and TRBJ2-3, reads ETGVTQSPTHLIKTRGQQVTLRCSSQSGHNTVSWYQQALGQGPQFIFQYYREEENGRGNFPPRFSGLQFPNYSSELNVNALELDDSALYLCASSFGADTQYFGPGTRLTVL.

This clone was seen a handful of times. J is TRBJ1-1 and V is TRBV27; TRBD1 matches 7 bases. This CDR3 has 14 amino acids. Germline trimming cut 0 bases from V and 5 bases from J; bases unmatched to any gene: 3. The germline CDR1 and CDR2 sequences are MNHEY and SMNVEV (reference sequence). The CDR3, as DNA: TGTGCCAGCAGTTTATCGGGCAGGGGGACTGAAGCTTTCTTT. Amino acids: CASSLSGRGTEAFF.

This clone was seen a few times. V usage is TRBV13 and J usage is TRBJ1-5; a weak D match, TRBD1 (5 bases). Trimming left V 5 bases short and J 2 bases short, with 13 bases between. The germline V gene encodes CDR1 PRHDT and CDR2 FYEKMQ (reference sequence). The CDR3 is 15 residues long. The CDR3 sequence is CASSPGRGGNQPQHF. The CDR3 region has the DNA TGTGCCAGCAGCCCCGGACGGGGGGGCAATCAGCCCCAGCATTTT.

This clone was detected only a few times. The chain uses TRBV11-3 and TRBJ2-1; TRBD2 matches 8 bases. The junction had 12 bases not matched to a gene; V was cut back by 4 bases and J by 7 bases. CDR3 size: 16 residues. CDR1 and CDR2 from the germline V gene are SGHNT and YENEEA. The CDR3 protein is CASSSWGAGERNEQFF. The CDR3 nucleotides are TGTGCCAGCAGCTCCTGGGGAGCGGGAGAAAGGAATGAGCAGTTCTTC. The full variable domain, completed using reference TRBV11-3 and TRBJ2-1, is EAGVVQSPRYKIIEKKQPVAFWCNPISGHNTLYWYLQNLGQGPELLIRYENEEAVDDSQLPKDRFSAERLKGVDSTLKIQPAELGDSAVYLCASSSWGAGERNEQFFGPGTRLTVL.

This clone was counted a few times. The identical CDR3 is also encoded by other nucleotide sequences in the sample. The rearrangement joins TRBV11-3 to TRBJ1-1, with D tentatively TRBD1 (6 bases). This CDR3 spans 13 amino acids. Looked up from germline, CDR1 is SGHNT and CDR2 is YENEEA. V was pared by 5 bases and J by 4 bases, with 11 bases between. CDR3 sequence (DNA): TGTGCCAGCAGCCTCGGACAGAGCACTGAAGCTTTCTTT. This encodes CASSLGQSTEAFF.

This clone has only a few counts. The J gene is TRBJ2-5, the V gene TRBV5-1, with TRBD1 matching over 10 bases. V trimming: 4 bases; J trimming: 5 bases; junction bases outside the gene matches: 11. Germline V CDR1 and CDR2: SGHRS, YFSETQ. This CDR3 comprises 16 residues. Here the CDR3 DNA reads TGCGCCAGCAGCCCTACGCCCTTGGGACAGGGGGAGACCCAGTACTTC. Translating gives CASSPTPLGQGETQYF.

This clone was observed a few times. The chain is built from TRBV29-1 and TRBJ2-7, with TRBD2 matching 13 bases. The CDR3 contains 14 residues. From germline, CDR1 is SQVTM and CDR2 ANQGSEA. V was pared by 3 bases and J by 7 bases, with 6 bases of the junction left unmatched. The CDR3 loop is CSVDLGLAGREQYF. DNA for the CDR3: TGCAGCGTTGATTTGGGACTAGCGGGACGGGAGCAGTACTTC.

The rearrangement links TRBV4-2 to TRBJ1-1, with D hard to call. The ends were cut back, 2 bases at V and 7 bases at J, with 11 bases in the middle. CDR3 length: 13 residues. Germline lookup yields CDR1 LGHNA and CDR2 YNFKEQ. Written as DNA, the CDR3 is TGTGCCAGCAGCCAATCGGACGGGGTTGAAGCTTTCTTT. Translating gives CASSQSDGVEAFF.

This clone was detected a few times. This chain connects TRBV4-1 to TRBJ2-2; D unclear. Germline-derived CDR1 and CDR2 are MGHRA and YSYEKL. The CDR3 consists of 13 residues. V lost 2 bases, J lost 5 bases, and 6 bases lay in between. As DNA, the CDR3 is TGCGCCAGCAGCCAAATGTCTACCGGGGAGCTGTTTTTT. The encoded protein is CASSQMSTGELFF.

The chain has TRBV30 and TRBJ1-2; 9 bases agree with TRBD1. The CDR3 runs 13 residues. Trimming took 5 bases from V and 0 from J; bases not matched to a gene: 1. Germline V gives CDR1 GTSNPN, CDR2 SVGIG (reference sequence). CDR3 DNA sequence: TGTGCCTGGGACAGGGGGTCTAACTATGGCTACACCTTC. This codes for CAWDRGSNYGYTF.

Remarks on this clone: Since the CDR3 does not end with the conserved phenylalanine or tryptophan, this likely comes from a read error. The chain has TRBV5-6 and TRBJ1-3; D unclear. Germline assignment: CDR1 SGHDT and CDR2 YYEEEE. CDR3 length: 12 amino acids. The V and J ends lost 4 bases and 9 bases respectively, with 11 bases between them. The CDR3 protein is CASSPLGSTIYL. The CDR3 DNA follows: TGTGCCAGCAGCCCCCTTGGGAGCACCATATATTTG.

This chain links TRBV6-5 with TRBJ1-5; 8 nucleotides align to TRBD1. J lost 6 bases, V lost 5 bases, and 6 bases had no gene match. The length of the CDR3 is 14 residues. Germline CDR1 MNHEY, CDR2 SVGAGI. In DNA form, the CDR3 reads TGTGCCAGCAGTCAGGGGGCTCGGAGTCAGCCCCAGCATTTT. It yields the protein CASSQGARSQPQHF.

This chain uses TRBV5-5 with TRBJ1-1; D is undetermined. Germline V gene data show CDR1 as SGHKS and CDR2 as YYEKEE (reference sequence). Trimming removed 4 bases at V and 3 bases at J, with 16 bases between. This CDR3 spans 15 amino acids. The CDR3 nucleotides are TGTGCCAGCAGCCGAAGACCCGCTGAGGACACTGAAGCTTTCTTT. Translating gives CASSRRPAEDTEAFF.

This clone was seen more than once but under ten times. This chain connects TRBV29-1 to TRBJ2-1, with 10 bases lining up with TRBD1. This CDR3 has 11 amino acids. The ends lost 7 bases at V and 9 bases at J; junction bases unmatched: 3. Germline CDR1 SQVTM, CDR2 ANQGSEA. The CDR3 bases are TGCAGCGCCGGGACAGGGGTTGAGCAGTTCTTC. It codes for CSAGTGVEQFF.

This clone was picked up a small number of times. J is TRBJ2-5 and V is TRBV5-1, with unresolved D. CDR3 length: 15 amino acids. Germline assignment: CDR1 SGHRS and CDR2 YFSETQ. V shed 4 bases and J shed 5 bases, with 18 bases lying between them. CDR3 coding DNA: TGCGCCAGCAGCCTCATAGATACGAGGTTGGAGACCCAGTACTTC. Its protein product is CASSLIDTRLETQYF.

This clone occurred a few times. The chain couples TRBV19 to TRBJ2-5, with D possibly TRBD1 on 5 matching bases. The CDR3 loop spans 13 amino acids. CDR1 and CDR2 from the germline V gene are LNHDA and SQIVND (reference sequence). V was clipped by 2 bases and J by 5 bases, with 9 bases between them. CDR3 coding DNA: TGTGCCAGTAGTATAAGCAGGGCGGAGACCCAGTACTTC. Amino acids: CASSISRAETQYF.